This TCR beta chain was captured in a study of blood T cells in healthy people across ages. General study results and limits: Across the age range, TCR beta diversity per million T cells fell in a roughly linear way. In long-lived donors, naive CD4+ cell counts and diversity exceeded those of aged donors.

Primed by a sample-barcoded 5' primer and a J-beta primer mix, a second PCR proceeded for about 6 to 12 cycles. Each single sample gave us at least 3 million CDR3-containing paired-end reads. TCRdb ran MiXCR on the 5' RACE reads and lists one entry per CDR3 protein. The sample records 600,000 to 1,000,000 distinct CDR3 sequences, more than 45% being singletons. For this clonotype: Its target is unknown.

Sequencing input: blood. The sequence derives from a man aged 25-40 years in good health.

The chain's CDR3 is CAWSRGRSNTEAFF. Here the CDR3 DNA reads TGTGCCTGGAGTAGAGGACGGTCTAACACTGAAGCTTTCTTT. The chain links TRBV30 to TRBJ1-1; D is unclear. Germline CDR1 is GTSNPN and CDR2 is SVGIG (reference sequence). The CDR3 is made up of 14 amino acids. V lost 2 bases and J lost 2, with 12 bases in between.